The 20 T cell receptor beta chains given below trace back to one sample, sequenced in a study of T cells in Graves' hyperthyroidism and ophthalmopathy. Amplified regions were TCR beta CDR3 sequences from RNA transcripts. The primer set for the first-round RT-PCR of the TCR CDR3 was HTBI. TCRdb processed the multiplex PCR reads anew with MiXCR; each CDR3 protein has one entry. The sample holds approximately 690,000 distinct CDR3 sequences, approximately 15% seen once. The sequenced sample consisted of blood. The receptors originated from a woman aged 45-65 years with Graves' ophthalmopathy.

This clonotype was detected many times. The V call is TRBV7-8, the J call TRBJ2-7; 11 bases match TRBD1. V was clipped by 6 bases and J by 2 bases; unmatched bases: 9. This CDR3 has 16 amino acids. CDR1 is SGHVS and CDR2 is FQNEAQ in the germline V gene. The chain's CDR3 is CASRKDRGRVPYEQYF. The CDR3 nucleotides read TGTGCCAGCAGAAAGGACAGGGGGCGGGTTCCCTACGAGCAGTACTTC.

J is TRBJ1-2 and V is TRBV5-8; 7 bases align to TRBD1. After removal of 0 bases from V and 8 bases from J, the junction contained 7 bases not matched to a gene. CDR3 size: 14 residues. Germline loops: CDR1 SGHTS, CDR2 YDEGEE. The CDR3 here is CASSLDNRGTGYTF. Written as DNA, the CDR3 is TGTGCCAGCAGCTTGGACAACAGGGGTACGGGCTACACCTTC.

This clonotype was counted many times. The chain recombines TRBV11-2 with TRBJ2-1; TRBD1 or TRBD2 may be the D gene (5 bases each). CDR1 and CDR2 (germline): SGHAT, FQNNGV. This CDR3 comprises 13 residues. V lost 1 base and J lost 7, with 8 bases in between. The CDR3: CASSLGGWNEQFF. In nucleotides, the CDR3 is TGTGCCAGCAGCTTAGGGGGGTGGAATGAGCAGTTCTTC.

V usage is TRBV28 and J usage is TRBJ2-5; D possibly corresponds to TRBD1 (6 bases). CDR1 is MDHEN, CDR2 SYDVKM, per germline. The CDR3 covers 14 residues. V was shortened by 3 bases and J by 5 bases, with 13 bases between the two germline ends. The CDR3 nucleotides are TGTGCCAGCAGTTTGGGGGCCCGAGGGGAGACCCAGTACTTC. Protein product: CASSLGARGETQYF.

This clonotype was recorded many times. An end of the junction differs from the germline gene, which may be a read error. The chain uses TRBV11-1 and TRBJ1-1; D gene ambiguous. The germline CDR1 and CDR2 sequences are SGHAT and FQDESV (reference sequence). This CDR3 has 16 amino acids. CDR3 DNA sequence: TGTGCCCGCAGCTCAGGACGGACGAACATGAACACTGAAGCTTTCTTT. Translation gives CARSSGRTNMNTEAFF.

This clonotype occurred many times. CDR3 amino acids: CASSLPGAHRGGSTDTQYF. The CDR3 DNA sequence: TGTGCCAGCAGCTTACCCGGCGCACACAGGGGGGGGAGCACAGATACGCAGTATTTT. The genes are TRBV7-9 and TRBJ2-3; possibly TRBD1 for D (8 bases). CDR1 and CDR2 from the germline V gene are SEHNR and FQNEAQ (reference sequence). The length of the CDR3 is 19 residues. V lost 2 bases and J 0 bases, leaving 21 bases between the germline ends. Full variable domain (remainder filled in from reference TRBV7-9 and TRBJ2-3): DTGVSQNPRHKITKRGQNVTFRCDPISEHNRLYWYRQTLGQGPEFLTYFQNEAQLEKSRLLSDRFSAERPKGSFSTLEIQRTEQGDSAMYLCASSLPGAHRGGSTDTQYFGPGTRLTVL.

Regarding this clonotype: A read error may account for a junction end that differs from germline. The chain uses TRBV19 and TRBJ2-6; TRBD1 matches at 9 bases. Germline-derived CDR1 and CDR2 are LNHDA and SQIVND (reference sequence). The CDR3 sequence is 19 residues long. In nucleotides, the CDR3 is TGTGCCAGTAGTAGAACACCGGGACAGGGAAACTCTGGGGCCAGCGTCCTGACTTTC. As protein: CASSRTPGQGNSGASVLTF.

The rearrangement uses TRBV7-2 and TRBJ2-1; no firm D call. CDR1 and CDR2 (germline): SGHTA, FQGNSA. V was cut by 5 bases and J by 4 bases, with 18 bases left in between. The CDR3 totals 16 residues. This CDR3 reads CASSRVAGSSYNEQFF. In DNA form, the CDR3 reads TGTGCCAGCAGCAGGGTAGCCGGTAGTAGTTACAATGAGCAGTTCTTC.

This clonotype was observed a handful of times. The gene calls are TRBV19 and TRBJ2-1; 11 bases line up with TRBD2. The CDR3 sequence is 18 residues long. V dropped 4 bases and J dropped 4; count of bases not matched to a gene: 12. Germline CDR1 and CDR2: LNHDA and SQIVND (reference sequence). CDR3 in amino acids: CASSRTSTSGDLYNEQFF. In DNA form, the CDR3 reads TGTGCCAGTAGTAGAACCTCGACTAGCGGGGACCTTTACAATGAGCAGTTCTTC.

This clonotype was detected ten times or more. The rearrangement joins TRBV11-2 to TRBJ2-7; 11 bases line up with TRBD1. Germline V gene lookup returns CDR1 SGHAT and CDR2 FQNNGV. The J segment lost 5 bases and the V segment lost 5 bases, leaving 8 bases of the junction unmatched. CDR3 length: 15 amino acids. The CDR3 reads CASSARDRGIHEQYF. The CDR3 DNA reads as TGTGCCAGCAGCGCCCGGGACAGGGGGATTCACGAGCAGTACTTC.

This clonotype appeared many times. The chain carries TRBV2 and TRBJ2-1, with 8 nucleotides matching TRBD1. There are 14 residues in the CDR3. The V gene's germline CDR1 is SNHLY and CDR2 FYNNEI. The V segment lost 7 bases and the J segment 7 bases; nucleotides outside the gene matches: 9. CDR3 in amino acids: CASNPRQGWNEQFF. Here the CDR3 DNA reads TGTGCCAGCAACCCACGACAGGGGTGGAATGAGCAGTTCTTC.

There are a few counts of this clonotype. The chain links TRBV4-3 to TRBJ2-7; 7 bases match TRBD1. Germline trimming cut 6 bases from V and 1 base from J; bases unmatched to any gene: 6. Germline lookup yields CDR1 LGHNA and CDR2 YSLEER. The length of the CDR3 is 14 residues. CDR3 sequence reads: CASRGQLDSYEQYF. CDR3 bases: TGCGCCAGCAGGGGACAGCTGGATTCCTACGAGCAGTACTTC.

With respect to this clonotype: A read error is possible here, since a much larger clone lies one base away. The CDR3 DNA sequence: TGTGCCAGCAGTGCTGAGAGAACGTATCAGCCCCAGCATTTT. This translates into CASSAERTYQPQHF. This rearrangement joins TRBV2 to TRBJ1-5; D gene uncertain. V lost 4 bases, J lost 5 bases, and 12 bases lay in between. Germline-derived CDR1 and CDR2 are SNHLY and FYNNEI. The CDR3 is 14 amino acids.

This clonotype was seen many times. The chain employs TRBV27 and TRBJ1-5, with D maybe TRBD1 (5 bases). Trimming left V 6 bases short and J 0 bases short, with 12 bases between. CDR1 MNHEY and CDR2 SMNVEV come from the germline V gene (reference sequence). The CDR3 is 15 amino acids. The CDR3 region has the DNA TGTGCCAGCAGCTTAGACAGATATAGCAATCAGCCCCAGCATTTT. Its protein is CASSLDRYSNQPQHF.

This clonotype has a count of ten or more. The chain carries TRBV7-3 and TRBJ1-1, with D possibly matching TRBD1 (6 bases). This CDR3 contains 16 residues. Germline-derived CDR1 and CDR2 are SGHTA and FQGTGA. V gave up 0 bases and J gave up 1 base, with 12 bases separating them. CDR3 sequence (DNA): TGTGCCAGCAGCTTAACCGGGGGGCGGGGGAACACTGAAGCTTTCTTT. Translating gives CASSLTGGRGNTEAFF. The whole variable domain, filled in from reference TRBV7-3 and TRBJ1-1, reads GAGVSQTPSNKVTEKGKYVELRCDPISGHTALYWYRQSLGQGPEFLIYFQGTGAADDSGLPNDRFFAVRPEGSVSTLKIQRTERGDSAVYLCASSLTGGRGNTEAFFGQGTRLTVV.

This clonotype has at least ten counts. This chain joins TRBV7-9 and TRBJ1-6; D ambiguous. Trimming left V 7 bases short and J 5 bases short, with 9 bases between. CDR3 size: 13 residues. In germline, CDR1 is SEHNR, CDR2 FQNEAQ (reference sequence). In nucleotides, the CDR3 is TGTGCCAGCACCAGTGGGAATAATTCACCCCTCCACTTT. This gives the protein CASTSGNNSPLHF.

This clonotype has only a few counts. A read error may be the cause here, since a much bigger clone is one base away. The conserved closing phenylalanine or tryptophan is absent in this CDR3, likely reflecting a read error. This rearrangement joins TRBV3-1 to TRBJ1-1, with D maybe TRBD1 (6 bases). In germline, CDR1 is LGHDT, CDR2 YNNKEL (reference sequence). The CDR3 extends over 15 amino acids. Trimming stripped 4 bases from V and 0 bases from J, with 12 bases between. The CDR3 DNA follows: TGTGCCAGCAGCCGAGGGACATCTATGAACACTGAAGCTTTCCTT. Its translation: CASSRGTSMNTEAFL.

This clonotype was detected ten times or more. The rearrangement joins TRBV28 to TRBJ1-5, with D maybe TRBD1 (6 bases). V was pared by 6 bases and J by 6 bases, with 21 bases between. Germline CDR1 and CDR2: MDHEN and SYDVKM. The CDR3 is 16 amino acids. The CDR3 region is CASRQGEGRQIQPQHF. The CDR3 nucleotides read TGTGCCAGCAGACAGGGTGAAGGGCGGCAAATTCAGCCCCAGCATTTT.

This chain uses TRBV7-3 with TRBJ2-1, with TRBD2 matching over 7 bases. The CDR3 totals 16 residues. The V segment lost 0 bases and the J segment 6 bases; nucleotides outside the gene matches: 8. From germline, CDR1 is SGHTA and CDR2 FQGTGA. CDR3 region: CASSLTAGVVPNEQFF. The CDR3 DNA is TGTGCCAGCAGCTTAACGGCGGGGGTAGTCCCCAATGAGCAGTTCTTC. The full variable domain, in which reference TRBV7-3 and TRBJ2-1 provide the parts outside the CDR3, is GAGVSQTPSNKVTEKGKYVELRCDPISGHTALYWYRQSLGQGPEFLIYFQGTGAADDSGLPNDRFFAVRPEGSVSTLKIQRTERGDSAVYLCASSLTAGVVPNEQFFGPGTRLTVL.

This clonotype appeared many times. The CDR3 DNA is TGTGCCACCAGTGGGGGCAGGGGGCCGACCGGGGAGCTGTTTTTT. Translated: CATSGGRGPTGELFF. The V call is TRBV24-1, the J call TRBJ2-2; 8 bases agree with TRBD1. Trimming cost V 5 bases and J 5 bases; bases outside gene matches: 6. CDR3 size: 15 residues. Per the germline V gene, CDR1 is KGHDR and CDR2 is SFDVKD.